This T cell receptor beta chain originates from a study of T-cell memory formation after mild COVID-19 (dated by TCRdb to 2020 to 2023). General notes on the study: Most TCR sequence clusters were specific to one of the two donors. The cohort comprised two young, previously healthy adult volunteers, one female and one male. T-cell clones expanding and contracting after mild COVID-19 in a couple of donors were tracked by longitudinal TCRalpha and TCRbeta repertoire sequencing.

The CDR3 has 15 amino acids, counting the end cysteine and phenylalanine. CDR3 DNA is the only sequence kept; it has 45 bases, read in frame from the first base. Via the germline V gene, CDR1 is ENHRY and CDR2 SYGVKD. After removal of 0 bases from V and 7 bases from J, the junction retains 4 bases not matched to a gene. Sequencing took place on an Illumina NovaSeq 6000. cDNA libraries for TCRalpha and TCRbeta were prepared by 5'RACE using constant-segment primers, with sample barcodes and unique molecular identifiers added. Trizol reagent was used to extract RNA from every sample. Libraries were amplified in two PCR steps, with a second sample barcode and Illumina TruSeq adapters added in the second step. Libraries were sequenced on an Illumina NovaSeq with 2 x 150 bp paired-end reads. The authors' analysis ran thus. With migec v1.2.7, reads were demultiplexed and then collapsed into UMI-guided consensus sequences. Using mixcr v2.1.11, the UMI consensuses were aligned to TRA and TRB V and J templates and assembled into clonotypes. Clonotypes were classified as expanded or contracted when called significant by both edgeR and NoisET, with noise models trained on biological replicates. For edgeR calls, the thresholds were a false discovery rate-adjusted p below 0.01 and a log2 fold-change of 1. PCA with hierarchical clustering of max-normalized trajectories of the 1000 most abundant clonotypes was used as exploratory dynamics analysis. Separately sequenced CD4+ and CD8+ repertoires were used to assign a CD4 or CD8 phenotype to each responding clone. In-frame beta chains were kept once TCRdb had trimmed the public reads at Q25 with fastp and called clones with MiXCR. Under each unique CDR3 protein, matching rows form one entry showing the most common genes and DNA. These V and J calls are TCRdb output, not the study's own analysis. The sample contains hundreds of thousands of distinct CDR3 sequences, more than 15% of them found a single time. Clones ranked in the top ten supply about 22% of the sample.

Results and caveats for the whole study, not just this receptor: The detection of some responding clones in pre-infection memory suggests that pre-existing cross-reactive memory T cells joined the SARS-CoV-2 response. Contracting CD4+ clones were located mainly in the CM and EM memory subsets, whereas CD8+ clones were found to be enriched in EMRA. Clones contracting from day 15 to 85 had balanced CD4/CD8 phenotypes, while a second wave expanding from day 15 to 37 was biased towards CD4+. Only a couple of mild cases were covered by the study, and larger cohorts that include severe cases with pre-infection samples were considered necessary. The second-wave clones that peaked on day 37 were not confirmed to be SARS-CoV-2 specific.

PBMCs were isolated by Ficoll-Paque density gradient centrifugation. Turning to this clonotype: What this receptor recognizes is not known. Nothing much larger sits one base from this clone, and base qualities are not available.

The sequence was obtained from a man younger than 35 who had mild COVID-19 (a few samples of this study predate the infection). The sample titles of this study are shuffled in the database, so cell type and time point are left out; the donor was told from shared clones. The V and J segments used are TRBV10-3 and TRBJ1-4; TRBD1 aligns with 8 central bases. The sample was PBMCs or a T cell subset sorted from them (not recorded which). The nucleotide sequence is TGTGCCATCAGTGAGTCTGACAGGGGATCTGAAAAACTGTTTTTT. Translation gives CAISESDRGSEKLFF.